The 5 T cell receptor beta chains reported below all come from one sample, sequenced in a study of shared clonotypes between healthy human individuals. Repertoires were generated with immunoSEQ multiplex PCR, while TCRdb's copy carries only in-frame clones and drops some. The data show about 2.5 million clones, roughly 90% seen once. Sequences were obtained from naive CD4+ T cells from PBMCs. Stated subset: CD45RA+ positively selected. These receptor sequences come from a man younger than 35 in good health. Some clones in this sample may be carry-over from other donors' samples.

V and J are TRBV5-4 and TRBJ2-5, with unresolved D. Germline V gene lookup returns CDR1 SGHNT and CDR2 YYREEE (reference sequence). V gave up 2 bases and J gave up 0 bases, with 8 bases separating them. CDR3 length equals 14 residues. The CDR3 DNA is TGTGCCAGCAGCTTTCGACGCGACCAAGAGACCCAGTACTTC. It specifies CASSFRRDQETQYF.

This clone has just one count. The chain uses TRBV4-2 and TRBJ1-1, with D perhaps TRBD1 (5 bases). Trimming shortened V by 0 bases and J by 1 base, and 12 bases separated the two germline ends. CDR3 length equals 16 residues. Germline assignment: CDR1 LGHNA and CDR2 YNFKEQ. The CDR3 DNA reads as TGTGCCAGCAGCCAAGATTTTTTTGGGACGAACACTGAAGCTTTCTTT. Encoded protein: CASSQDFFGTNTEAFF.

The chain is built from TRBV6-1 and TRBJ2-7; possible D gene TRBD2, 6 bases. This CDR3 region has 15 residues. V was cut by 2 bases and J by 1 base, with 12 bases left in between. CDR1 is MNHNS and CDR2 is SASEGT in the germline V gene. CDR3 DNA sequence: TGTGCCAGCAGTGAATACGGGAGTGGGTCCTACGAGCAGTACTTC. Encoded protein: CASSEYGSGSYEQYF.

This sequence joins TRBV28 and TRBJ2-1; TRBD1 is a possible D gene (6 bases). This CDR3 region has 14 residues. V was shortened by 5 bases and J by 12 bases, with 20 bases between the two germline ends. Germline assignment: CDR1 MDHEN and CDR2 SYDVKM. The CDR3 loop is CASSKGDPRFAQFF. The DNA for the CDR3 is TGTGCCAGCAGTAAGGGGGACCCCCGCTTCGCGCAGTTCTTC.

The chain couples TRBV5-4 to TRBJ2-2; TRBD2 might be the D (6 bases). This CDR3 spans 16 amino acids. Trimming took off 6 bases at V and 4 bases at J, with 19 bases between the two ends. Per the germline V gene, CDR1 is SGHNT and CDR2 is YYREEE (reference sequence). CDR3 in amino acids: CASTRRVGDGTGELFF. CDR3 bases: TGTGCCAGCACCCGGAGGGTGGGGGACGGCACCGGGGAGCTGTTTTTT.